The clone carrying this T cell receptor beta chain appeared a few times. These data are taken from a study of blood T cell repertoires in COVID-19. About the research overall: Researchers got acute and convalescent COVID-19 samples from the United States, Italy and Spain. The analysed material was cDNA or gDNA that came from T cells, B-cell-depleted T cells, or PBMCs.

Germline lookup yields CDR1 SGHTA and CDR2 FQGTGA. V was trimmed by 2 bases and J by 4 bases, leaving 8 bases between them. CDR3 length: 13 amino acids. Authors' analysis steps: The assay estimated nucleated cells by amplifying reference gene primers. The table came from immunoSEQ multiplex PCR; TCRdb's copy has only in-frame clones and leaves some out. Clone size and the V and J calls come from that table; the DNA yielded D and trimming. The repertoire consists of some 170,000 clones, with about 87% occurring once and the leading ten covering approximately 12%. Enrollment of patients from Seattle took place during active infection, with longitudinal follow-up.

The rearrangement links TRBV7-3 to TRBJ2-5; D gene unclear. Sequencing was carried out using peripheral blood. The source is an older woman with COVID-19, enrolled during active disease. Here the CDR3 reads CASSLQSRETQYF. For the CDR3, the DNA is TGTGCCAGCAGCTTACAGTCTCGAGAGACCCAGTACTTC.